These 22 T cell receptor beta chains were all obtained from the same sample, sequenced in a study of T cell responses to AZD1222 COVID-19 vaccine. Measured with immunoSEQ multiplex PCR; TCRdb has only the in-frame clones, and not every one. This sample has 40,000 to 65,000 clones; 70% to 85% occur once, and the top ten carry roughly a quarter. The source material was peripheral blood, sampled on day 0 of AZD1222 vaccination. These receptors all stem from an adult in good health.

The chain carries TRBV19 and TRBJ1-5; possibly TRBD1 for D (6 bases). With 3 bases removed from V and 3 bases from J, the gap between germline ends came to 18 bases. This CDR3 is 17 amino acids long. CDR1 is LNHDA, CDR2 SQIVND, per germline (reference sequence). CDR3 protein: CASSMGGSREPNQPQHF. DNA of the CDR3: TGTGCCAGTAGTATGGGGGGCAGCAGGGAACCCAATCAGCCCCAGCATTTT.

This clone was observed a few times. The CDR3 here is CASTAHGDEQYF. CDR3 nucleotide sequence: TGTGCCAGCACAGCTCATGGGGACGAGCAGTACTTC. The genes are TRBV28 and TRBJ2-7; D not certain. The germline V gene encodes CDR1 MDHEN and CDR2 SYDVKM. This CDR3 spans 12 amino acids. The ends were cut back, 7 bases at V and 5 bases at J, with 12 bases in the middle.

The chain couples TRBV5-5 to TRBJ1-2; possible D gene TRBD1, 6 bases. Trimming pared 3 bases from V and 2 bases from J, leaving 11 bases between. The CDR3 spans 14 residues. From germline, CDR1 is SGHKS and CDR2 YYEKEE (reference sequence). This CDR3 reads CASSSPGGNYGYTF. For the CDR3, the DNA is TGTGCCAGCAGCTCCCCGGGGGGCAACTATGGCTACACCTTC.

This chain's CDR3 is CASSPRVGRQITNTGELFF. Here the CDR3 DNA reads TGTGCCAGCAGCCCCCGGGTCGGGCGTCAGATAACGAACACCGGGGAGCTGTTTTTT. The rearrangement joins TRBV7-8 to TRBJ2-2; no definite D call. Germline lookup yields CDR1 SGHVS and CDR2 FQNEAQ. The length of the CDR3 is 19 residues. Trimming cost V 5 bases and J 0 bases, with 22 bases left between them.

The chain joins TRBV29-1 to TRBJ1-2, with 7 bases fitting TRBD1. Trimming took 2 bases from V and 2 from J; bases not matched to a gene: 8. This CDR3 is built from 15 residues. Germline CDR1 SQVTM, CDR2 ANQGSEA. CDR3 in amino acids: CSVEPLQGVNYGYTF. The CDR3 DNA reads TGCAGCGTTGAACCCCTCCAGGGGGTAAACTATGGCTACACCTTC.

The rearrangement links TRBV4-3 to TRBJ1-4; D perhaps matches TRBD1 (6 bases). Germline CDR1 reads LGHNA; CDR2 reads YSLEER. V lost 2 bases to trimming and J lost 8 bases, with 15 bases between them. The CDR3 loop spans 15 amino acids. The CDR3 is CASSQFRDTREKLFF. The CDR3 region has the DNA TGCGCCAGCAGCCAATTCCGGGACACTAGGGAAAAACTGTTTTTT.

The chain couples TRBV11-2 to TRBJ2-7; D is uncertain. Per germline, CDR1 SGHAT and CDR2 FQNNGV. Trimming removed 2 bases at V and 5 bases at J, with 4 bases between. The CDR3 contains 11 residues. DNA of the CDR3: TGTGCCAGCAGCTTAAACAACGAGCAGTACTTC. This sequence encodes CASSLNNEQYF.

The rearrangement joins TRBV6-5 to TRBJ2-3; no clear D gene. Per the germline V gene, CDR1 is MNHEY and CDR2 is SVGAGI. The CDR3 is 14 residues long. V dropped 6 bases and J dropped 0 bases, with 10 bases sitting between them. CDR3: CASSPVGSTDTQYF. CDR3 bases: TGTGCCAGCAGCCCGGTGGGGAGCACAGATACGCAGTATTTT.

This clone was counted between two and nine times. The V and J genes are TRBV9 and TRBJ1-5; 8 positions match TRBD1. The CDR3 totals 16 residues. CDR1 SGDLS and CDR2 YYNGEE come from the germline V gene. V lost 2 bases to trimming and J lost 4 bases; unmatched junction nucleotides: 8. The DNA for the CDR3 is TGTGCCAGCAGCGTCTACCGGGGGACAGGTAATCAGCCCCAGCATTTT. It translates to CASSVYRGTGNQPQHF.

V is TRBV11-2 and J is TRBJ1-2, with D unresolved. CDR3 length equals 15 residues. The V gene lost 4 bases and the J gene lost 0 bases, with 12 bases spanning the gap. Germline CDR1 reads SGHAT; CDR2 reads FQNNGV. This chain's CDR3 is CASSSTKGPNYGYTF. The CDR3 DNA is TGTGCCAGCAGCTCAACTAAGGGCCCTAACTATGGCTACACCTTC. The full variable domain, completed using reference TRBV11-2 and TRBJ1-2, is EAGVAQSPRYKIIEKRQSVAFWCNPISGHATLYWYQQILGQGPKLLIQFQNNGVVDDSQLPKDRFSAERLKGVDSTLKIQPAKLEDSAVYLCASSSTKGPNYGYTFGSGTRLTVV.

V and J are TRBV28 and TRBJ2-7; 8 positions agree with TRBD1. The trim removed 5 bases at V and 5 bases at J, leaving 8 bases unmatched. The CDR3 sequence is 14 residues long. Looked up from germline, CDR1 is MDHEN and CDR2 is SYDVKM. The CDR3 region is CASSPPGTGHEQYF. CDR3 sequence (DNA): TGTGCCAGCAGTCCCCCCGGGACAGGTCACGAGCAGTACTTC.

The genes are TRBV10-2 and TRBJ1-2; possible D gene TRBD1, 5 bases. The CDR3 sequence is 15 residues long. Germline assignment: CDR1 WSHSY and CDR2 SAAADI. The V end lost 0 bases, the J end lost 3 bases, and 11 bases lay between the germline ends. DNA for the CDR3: TGCGCCAGCAGTGAGTCGAAAAGGGGCGACTATGGCTACACCTTC. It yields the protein CASSESKRGDYGYTF.

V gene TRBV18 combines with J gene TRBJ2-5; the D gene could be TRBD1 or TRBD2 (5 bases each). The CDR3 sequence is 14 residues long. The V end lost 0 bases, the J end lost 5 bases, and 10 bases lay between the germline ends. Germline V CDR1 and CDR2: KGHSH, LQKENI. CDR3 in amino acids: CASSPPGERETQYF. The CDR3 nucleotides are TGTGCCAGCTCACCACCGGGGGAGCGGGAGACCCAGTACTTC.

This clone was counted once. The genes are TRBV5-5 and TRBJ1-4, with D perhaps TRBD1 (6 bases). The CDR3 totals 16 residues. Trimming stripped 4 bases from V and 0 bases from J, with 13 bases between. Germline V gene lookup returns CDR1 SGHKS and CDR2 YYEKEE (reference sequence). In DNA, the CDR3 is TGTGCCAGCAGCCCGACAGGAGGGGCAACTAATGAAAAACTGTTTTTT. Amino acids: CASSPTGGATNEKLFF.

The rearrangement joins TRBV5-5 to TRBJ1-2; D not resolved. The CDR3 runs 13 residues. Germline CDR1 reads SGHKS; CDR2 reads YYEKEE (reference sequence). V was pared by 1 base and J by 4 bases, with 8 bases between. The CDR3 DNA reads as TGTGCCAGCAGCTTGCCAGGAACCTATGGCTACACCTTC. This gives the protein CASSLPGTYGYTF.

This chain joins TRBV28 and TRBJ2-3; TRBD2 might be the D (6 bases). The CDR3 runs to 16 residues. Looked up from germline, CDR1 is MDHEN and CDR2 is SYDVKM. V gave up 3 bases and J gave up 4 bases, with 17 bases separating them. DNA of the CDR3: TGTGCCAGCAGTTTGACTCGGGGGAGTAGGGCAGATACGCAGTATTTT. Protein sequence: CASSLTRGSRADTQYF.

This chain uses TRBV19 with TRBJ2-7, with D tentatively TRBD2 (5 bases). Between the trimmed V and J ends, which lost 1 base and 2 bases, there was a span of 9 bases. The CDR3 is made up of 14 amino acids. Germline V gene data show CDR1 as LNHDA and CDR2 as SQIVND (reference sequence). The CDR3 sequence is CASSIGGPTYEQYF. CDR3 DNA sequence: TGTGCCAGTAGTATAGGCGGGCCCACCTACGAGCAGTACTTC.

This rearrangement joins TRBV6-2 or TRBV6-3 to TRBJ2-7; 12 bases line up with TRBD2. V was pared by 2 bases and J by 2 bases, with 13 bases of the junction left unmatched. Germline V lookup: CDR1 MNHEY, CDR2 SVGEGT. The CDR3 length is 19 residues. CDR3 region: CASSYGRAGLAGRTYEQYF. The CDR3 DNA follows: TGTGCCAGCAGTTACGGGAGGGCGGGACTAGCGGGCCGAACCTACGAGCAGTACTTC.

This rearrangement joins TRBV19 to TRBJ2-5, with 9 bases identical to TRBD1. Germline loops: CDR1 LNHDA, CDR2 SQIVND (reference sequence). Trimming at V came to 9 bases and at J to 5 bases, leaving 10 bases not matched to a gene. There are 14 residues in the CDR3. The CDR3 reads CASRLQGAIETQYF. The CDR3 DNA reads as TGTGCCAGCCGGCTACAGGGGGCGATTGAGACCCAGTACTTC. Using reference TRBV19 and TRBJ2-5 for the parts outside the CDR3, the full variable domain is DGGITQSPKYLFRKEGQNVTLSCEQNLNHDAMYWYRQDPGQGLRLIYYSQIVNDFQKGDIAEGYSVSREKKESFPLTVTSAQKNPTAFYLCASRLQGAIETQYFGPGTRLLVL.

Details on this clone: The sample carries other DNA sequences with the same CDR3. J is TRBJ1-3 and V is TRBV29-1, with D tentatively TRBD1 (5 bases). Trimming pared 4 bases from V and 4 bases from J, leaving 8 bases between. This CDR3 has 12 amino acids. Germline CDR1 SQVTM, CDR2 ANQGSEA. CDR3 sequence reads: CSVGDGGNTIYF. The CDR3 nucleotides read TGCAGCGTTGGGGACGGCGGAAACACCATATATTTT.

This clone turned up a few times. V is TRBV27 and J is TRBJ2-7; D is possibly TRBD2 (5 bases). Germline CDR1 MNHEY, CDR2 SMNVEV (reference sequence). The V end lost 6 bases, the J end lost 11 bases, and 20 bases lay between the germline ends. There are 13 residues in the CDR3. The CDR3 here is CASRLRDVPREYF. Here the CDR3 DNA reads TGTGCCAGCAGGCTCCGCGACGTACCGAGGGAGTACTTC.

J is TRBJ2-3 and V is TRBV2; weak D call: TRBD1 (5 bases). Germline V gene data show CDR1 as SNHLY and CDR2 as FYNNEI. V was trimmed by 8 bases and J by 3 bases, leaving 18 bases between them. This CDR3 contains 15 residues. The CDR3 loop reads CASHTDVGLTDTQYF. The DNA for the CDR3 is TGTGCCAGCCACACGGACGTGGGGCTTACAGATACGCAGTATTTT.